The 30 T cell receptor beta chains given below trace back to one sample, sequenced in a study of blood T cell repertoires in COVID-19. Libraries were prepared by immunoSEQ multiplex PCR; TCRdb keeps only in-frame clonotypes and omits some of them. The sample consists of about 310,000 clones, about 90% of them appearing once. The sequenced material came from peripheral blood. The receptor source for this set is a woman aged 30 to 39 with COVID-19, enrolled during active disease.

This clone showed up just once. The rearrangement joins TRBV6-1 to TRBJ2-1; the match to TRBD2 covers 10 bases. This CDR3 has 18 residues. The trim removed 4 bases at V and 9 bases at J, leaving 18 bases unmatched. The germline V gene encodes CDR1 MNHNS and CDR2 SASEGT. The CDR3 nucleotides read TGTGCCAGCAGTGTATCGGGCTTGCTAGCGGGAGAGGCGCGTGAGCAGTTCTTC. The encoded protein is CASSVSGLLAGEAREQFF.

This clone was picked up one time. The CDR3 region has the DNA TGTGCCATCAGTGAGTCGACTCGGACAGGGGGCAAAGAGACCCAGTACTTC. It specifies CAISESTRTGGKETQYF. The chain joins TRBV10-3 to TRBJ2-5; 11 bases line up with TRBD1. The CDR3 consists of 17 residues. The junction had 6 bases not matched to a gene; V was cut back by 0 bases and J by 3 bases. Per germline, CDR1 ENHRY and CDR2 SYGVKD.

The chain employs TRBV2 and TRBJ1-5; no clear D gene. The CDR3 runs to 13 residues. Germline assignment: CDR1 SNHLY and CDR2 FYNNEI. Trimming shortened V by 2 bases and J by 2 bases, and 4 bases separated the two germline ends. CDR3 protein: CASSEQGNQPQHF. CDR3 in DNA: TGTGCCAGCAGTGAACAGGGCAATCAGCCCCAGCATTTT.

The chain is built from TRBV7-8 and TRBJ2-2; maybe TRBD1 (5 bases). V was shortened by 4 bases and J by 4 bases, with 13 bases between the two germline ends. The germline CDR1 and CDR2 sequences are SGHVS and FQNEAQ. This CDR3 region has 15 residues. The CDR3 reads CASSSPRGLTGELFF. CDR3 bases: TGTGCCAGCAGCTCCCCTAGGGGCCTCACCGGGGAGCTGTTTTTT.

The chain carries TRBV7-3 and TRBJ1-1; D gene unclear. Trimming pared 2 bases from V and 0 bases from J, leaving 7 bases between. CDR1 is SGHTA, CDR2 FQGTGA, per germline. The CDR3 extends over 14 amino acids. The CDR3 DNA reads TGTGCCAGCAGCTTATCGGGGTTGAACACTGAAGCTTTCTTT. Amino acid sequence: CASSLSGLNTEAFF.

The chain is built from TRBV30 and TRBJ2-5; 7 positions agree with TRBD2. J was trimmed by 3 bases and V by 3 bases; bases with no gene match: 7. Germline V gene data show CDR1 as GTSNPN and CDR2 as SVGIG (reference sequence). This CDR3 region has 14 residues. Written as DNA, the CDR3 is TGTGCCTGGAGGAGGCTAGCGGAAAAAGAGACCCAGTACTTC. Residues: CAWRRLAEKETQYF.

The chain combines TRBV6-5 with TRBJ1-1, with a weak D call TRBD1 (5 bases). Trimming stripped 2 bases from V and 4 bases from J, with 8 bases between. Looked up from germline, CDR1 is MNHEY and CDR2 is SVGAGI. CDR3 length equals 13 residues. The CDR3 region has the DNA TGTGCCAGCAGTTACACAGGTGGCACTGAAGCTTTCTTT. It codes for CASSYTGGTEAFF.

The sample holds a few counts of this clone. The chain employs TRBV19 and TRBJ1-1; unclear D gene. The CDR3 sequence is 12 residues long. V was cut by 7 bases and J by 5 bases, with 11 bases left in between. Germline assignment: CDR1 LNHDA and CDR2 SQIVND (reference sequence). The CDR3 sequence is CASKQNPTEAFF. The CDR3 DNA is TGTGCCAGTAAACAAAACCCAACTGAAGCTTTCTTT.

This chain connects TRBV5-6 to TRBJ2-2; 10 bases are shared with TRBD2. The junction had 7 bases not matched to a gene; V was cut back by 3 bases and J by 2 bases. CDR3 length equals 17 residues. Germline loops: CDR1 SGHDT, CDR2 YYEEEE. CDR3 region: CASSWQLAGVNTGELFF. In DNA, the CDR3 is TGTGCCAGCAGCTGGCAGCTAGCGGGAGTTAACACCGGGGAGCTGTTTTTT. Based on the CDR3 plus reference TRBV5-6 and TRBJ2-2, the full variable domain is DAGVTQSPTHLIKTRGQQVTLRCSPKSGHDTVSWYQQALGQGPQFIFQYYEEEERQRGNFPDRFSGHQFPNYSSELNVNALLLGDSALYLCASSWQLAGVNTGELFFGEGSRLTVL.

The chain uses TRBV30 and TRBJ1-3; D remains ambiguous. Trimming took off 0 bases at V and 5 bases at J, with 11 bases between the two ends. This CDR3 is 14 amino acids long. Germline V CDR1 and CDR2: GTSNPN, SVGIG (reference sequence). CDR3 bases: TGTGCCTGGAGTGTAGGAGTCGGGAGAAACACCATATATTTT. This codes for CAWSVGVGRNTIYF.

The chain combines TRBV25-1 with TRBJ2-1; TRBD2 matches 8 bases. Trimming cost V 3 bases and J 9 bases; bases outside gene matches: 7. This CDR3 has 14 amino acids. From germline, CDR1 is MGHDK and CDR2 SYGVNS. The CDR3 coding sequence is TGTGCCAGCAGTGAGCCTTCCACTAGCGGTGAGCAGTTCTTC. It specifies CASSEPSTSGEQFF.

CDR3: CASSLTPADRADGYTF. The DNA for the CDR3 is TGTGCCAGCAGCTTAACCCCTGCTGACAGGGCGGATGGCTACACCTTC. This rearrangement joins TRBV5-5 to TRBJ1-2, with 7 nucleotides matching TRBD1. Germline V lookup: CDR1 SGHKS, CDR2 YYEKEE (reference sequence). The CDR3 is made up of 16 amino acids. J lost 6 bases, V lost 2 bases, and 13 bases had no gene match.

CDR3 DNA: TGTGCCAGCAGGGGAAGACTAGCGGAAGGGTTGACGAGCACAGATACGCAGTATTTT. Its translation: CASRGRLAEGLTSTDTQYF. V and J are TRBV2 and TRBJ2-3, with 9 nucleotides matching TRBD2. Germline values: CDR1 SNHLY, CDR2 FYNNEI. The CDR3 totals 19 residues. V dropped 6 bases and J dropped 0; count of bases not matched to a gene: 16.

This CDR3 is CAKLSDQETQYF. The CDR3 nucleotides are TGTGCCAAACTCAGCGACCAAGAGACCCAGTACTTC. This rearrangement joins TRBV7-7 to TRBJ2-5, with no clear D. Deletions cut 10 bases from V and 0 bases from J, with 9 bases between. Germline V lookup: CDR1 SSHAT, CDR2 FNYEAQ (reference sequence). The CDR3 length is 12 residues.

This clone came up once. The CDR3 loop reads CASSLVAGTDTQYF. DNA for the CDR3: TGTGCCAGCAGCTTAGTCGCGGGCACAGATACGCAGTATTTT. The chain has TRBV7-6 and TRBJ2-3; D not resolved. Between the trimmed V and J ends, which lost 1 base and 1 base, there was a span of 6 bases. CDR3 size: 14 residues. In germline, CDR1 is SGHVS, CDR2 FNYEAQ. Together with reference TRBV7-6 and TRBJ2-3, the CDR3 gives the full variable domain: GAGVSQSPRYKVTKRGQDVALRCDPISGHVSLYWYRQALGQGPEFLTYFNYEAQQDKSGLPNDRFSAERPEGSISTLTIQRTEQRDSAMYRCASSLVAGTDTQYFGPGTRLTVL.

V gene TRBV11-2 combines with J gene TRBJ2-7; 10 positions match TRBD1. The length of the CDR3 is 16 residues. Trimming cost V 2 bases and J 2 bases; bases outside gene matches: 6. CDR1 is SGHAT and CDR2 is FQNNGV in the germline V gene. The CDR3 spells CASSLLRDRGPYEQYF. The DNA of the CDR3 is TGTGCCAGCAGCTTACTCCGGGACAGGGGTCCCTACGAGCAGTACTTC.

The chain carries TRBV19 and TRBJ2-3; tentative D call: TRBD2 (5 bases). Germline V gene lookup returns CDR1 LNHDA and CDR2 SQIVND (reference sequence). This CDR3 contains 13 residues. V gave up 6 bases and J gave up 4 bases, with 11 bases separating them. The CDR3 DNA is TGTGCCAGTAGGGAAAAGGGAGCAGATACGCAGTATTTT. Translating gives CASREKGADTQYF.

CDR3 region: CATAPGLAVHTDTQYF. As DNA, the CDR3 is TGTGCCACCGCTCCCGGACTAGCGGTACACACAGATACGCAGTATTTT. The chain uses TRBV5-4 and TRBJ2-3; TRBD2 aligns across 10 bases. Germline CDR1 is SGHNT and CDR2 is YYREEE (reference sequence). Trimming at V came to 9 bases and at J to 2 bases, leaving 12 bases not matched to a gene. The CDR3 loop spans 16 amino acids.

The chain is built from TRBV30 and TRBJ1-3; D might be TRBD1 (5 bases). V lost 4 bases and J lost 11, with 18 bases in between. This CDR3 has 13 residues. The germline V gene has CDR1 GTSNPN and CDR2 SVGIG (reference sequence). CDR3 coding DNA: TGTGCCTGGAAATTTGAGGGTCCGGGGGCCATATATTTT. Its translation is CAWKFEGPGAIYF.

The chain joins TRBV2 to TRBJ1-4, with TRBD1 matching 8 bases. J lost 8 bases, V lost 5 bases, and 10 bases had no gene match. This CDR3 is 15 amino acids long. Germline V lookup: CDR1 SNHLY, CDR2 FYNNEI. CDR3 sequence: CASSYATGVGEKLFF. CDR3 in DNA: TGTGCCAGCAGTTATGCGACAGGGGTGGGCGAAAAACTGTTTTTT.

V is TRBV29-1 and J is TRBJ1-4, with 7 bases matching TRBD1. V shed 6 bases, J shed 3 bases, and the junction held 4 bases outside the gene matches. The CDR3 has 13 residues. The germline V gene has CDR1 SQVTM and CDR2 ANQGSEA. Here the CDR3 reads CSVRDSSNEKLFF. The CDR3 DNA reads TGCAGCGTGAGGGACAGCTCTAATGAAAAACTGTTTTTT.

The chain joins TRBV10-2 to TRBJ2-1, with 9 bases fitting TRBD2. Germline CDR1 reads WSHSY; CDR2 reads SAAADI. CDR3 length: 14 residues. With 7 bases clipped from V and 2 bases from J, the junction kept 3 bases outside the gene matches. CDR3 bases: TGCGCCAGCACTAGACTAGCGGCCTACAATGAGCAGTTCTTC. Encoded protein: CASTRLAAYNEQFF.

As regards this clone: Other nucleotide sequences from this sample produce the same CDR3. The chain employs TRBV29-1 and TRBJ1-1; no clear D. CDR3 length equals 12 residues. V lost 4 bases, J lost 1 base, and 7 bases lay in between. Germline CDR1 and CDR2: SQVTM and ANQGSEA. This CDR3 reads CSVGTGNTEAFF. The DNA of the CDR3 is TGCAGCGTTGGTACGGGGAACACTGAAGCTTTCTTT.

This rearrangement joins TRBV11-3 to TRBJ2-1, with TRBD2 identical over 8 bases. V was pared by 3 bases and J by 8 bases, with 6 bases of the junction left unmatched. Germline CDR1 reads SGHNT; CDR2 reads YENEEA. This CDR3 region has 14 residues. This chain's CDR3 is CASSFGLANDEQFF. CDR3 nucleotide sequence: TGTGCCAGCAGCTTCGGACTAGCTAACGATGAGCAGTTCTTC.

The chain has TRBV14 and TRBJ2-7, with TRBD2 matching 7 bases. Per germline, CDR1 SGHDN and CDR2 FVKESK. The CDR3 runs to 14 residues. The ends lost 2 bases at V and 7 bases at J; junction bases unmatched: 8. The CDR3, as DNA: TGTGCCAGCAGCCAAAAATGGGACTACGGGGAGCAGTACTTC. Translating gives CASSQKWDYGEQYF.

The V call is TRBV28, the J call TRBJ2-1, with 11 bases matching TRBD2. Germline trimming cut 6 bases from V and 6 bases from J; bases unmatched to any gene: 10. CDR1 and CDR2 (germline): MDHEN, SYDVKM. The CDR3 length is 16 residues. The CDR3 protein is CASRRLAGIFVNEQFF. The DNA for the CDR3 is TGTGCCAGCAGGAGACTAGCGGGAATCTTTGTCAATGAGCAGTTCTTC.

This clone was observed a handful of times. The rearrangement joins TRBV2 to TRBJ1-5; D is ambiguous. Between the trimmed V and J ends, which lost 7 bases and 3 bases, there was a span of 13 bases. The germline V gene encodes CDR1 SNHLY and CDR2 FYNNEI. The length of the CDR3 is 14 residues. CDR3 residues: CASTFGSPNQPQHF. The CDR3 DNA reads TGTGCCAGCACCTTCGGGTCGCCCAATCAGCCCCAGCATTTT.

V gene TRBV7-8 combines with J gene TRBJ2-7, with 11 nucleotides matching TRBD2. J gave up 2 bases and V 5 bases, and 8 bases lay outside the gene matches. CDR3 length equals 16 residues. Germline V gene sequence: CDR1 SGHVS, CDR2 FQNEAQ. The CDR3 spells CASSPLLAGAPYEQYF. DNA for the CDR3: TGTGCCAGCAGCCCCCTACTAGCGGGAGCCCCCTACGAGCAGTACTTC.

V and J are TRBV11-3 and TRBJ2-1; 7 bases match TRBD1. This CDR3 has 14 residues. The germline CDR1 and CDR2 sequences are SGHNT and YENEEA. The J segment lost 3 bases and the V segment lost 1 base, leaving 0 bases of the junction unmatched. The CDR3 region has the DNA TGTGCCAGCAGCTTAGGACAGGGCTACAATGAGCAGTTCTTC. Its translation: CASSLGQGYNEQFF.

The V call is TRBV9, the J call TRBJ2-2, with TRBD1 matching over 7 bases. Trimming cost V 3 bases and J 2 bases; bases outside gene matches: 7. The CDR3 runs to 16 residues. Germline CDR1 reads SGDLS; CDR2 reads YYNGEE. CDR3 region: CASSAGTAANTGELFF. DNA for the CDR3: TGTGCCAGCAGCGCCGGGACAGCCGCCAACACCGGGGAGCTGTTTTTT.